These 2 T cell receptor beta chains were all obtained from the same sample, sequenced in a study of cytomegalovirus exposure and HLA in healthy donors. PCR used 60 Vbeta primers and 13 Jbeta primers. Libraries were prepared by immunoSEQ multiplex PCR; TCRdb keeps only in-frame clonotypes and omits some of them. The sample includes about 120,000 clones, roughly 80% of them seen just once. The sequenced sample was PBMCs. The receptors stem from a man in his thirties or forties in good health and CMV-seropositive.

This chain links TRBV7-9 with TRBJ1-1; D may be TRBD1 (5 bases). CDR3 length equals 14 residues. V dropped 2 bases and J dropped 5 bases, with 12 bases sitting between them. In germline, CDR1 is SEHNR, CDR2 FQNEAQ (reference sequence). The CDR3, as DNA: TGTGCCAGCAGCTTATTCAGGGAAGGGACTGAAGCTTTCTTT. Residues: CASSLFREGTEAFF.

The chain links TRBV9 to TRBJ2-5; TRBD1 matches 9 bases. The trim removed 3 bases at V and 4 bases at J, leaving 4 bases unmatched. CDR1 and CDR2 (germline): SGDLS, YYNGEE. CDR3 length: 14 amino acids. CDR3 sequence reads: CASSAGTGIETQYF. CDR3 nucleotides: TGTGCCAGCAGCGCCGGGACAGGGATAGAGACCCAGTACTTC.